These 5 T cell receptor beta chains share one sample of origin, sequenced in a study of cytomegalovirus exposure and HLA in healthy donors. The primer mix had 60 Vbeta and 13 Jbeta primers. Measured with immunoSEQ multiplex PCR; TCRdb has only the in-frame clones, and not every one. Here the sample spans around 45,000 clones, 51% being singletons. The sample comprised PBMCs. These receptors were obtained from a man between 60 and 75 years old in good health and CMV-seronegative.

The chain links TRBV10-3 to TRBJ1-1, with TRBD1 matching 9 bases. This CDR3 spans 13 amino acids. Trimming removed 7 bases from V and 5 bases from J; junction bases left unmatched: 5. Germline V CDR1 and CDR2: ENHRY, SYGVKD. The CDR3 nucleotides read TGTGCCATCAAAGGGGGACAGGGAACTGAAGCTTTCTTT. Its translation is CAIKGGQGTEAFF.

The V and J genes are TRBV5-1 and TRBJ1-4; 7 positions match TRBD1. J gave up 7 bases and V 6 bases, and 15 bases lay outside the gene matches. The V gene's germline CDR1 is SGHRS and CDR2 YFSETQ. The CDR3 runs 16 residues. CDR3 coding DNA: TGCGCCAGCACCCGGGGACAGCTTGGTGGTAGTGAAAAACTGTTTTTT. Translated, it gives CASTRGQLGGSEKLFF.

V usage is TRBV5-6 and J usage is TRBJ2-1; TRBD2 is a possible D gene (5 bases). Between the trimmed V and J ends, which lost 0 bases and 4 bases, there was a span of 11 bases. The CDR3 runs 15 residues. In germline, CDR1 is SGHDT, CDR2 YYEEEE. The CDR3 bases are TGTGCCAGCAGCTTGGGCGCTAGCCGTTACAATGAGCAGTTCTTC. It yields the protein CASSLGASRYNEQFF.

The V gene is TRBV7-8, the J gene TRBJ2-1; 11 bases line up with TRBD2. The V and J ends lost 1 base and 10 bases, in that order; junction bases with no gene match: 9. This CDR3 region has 16 residues. Germline loops: CDR1 SGHVS, CDR2 FQNEAQ. The CDR3 DNA reads as TGTGCCAGCAGCTTAGTCGTAGCGGGAGGGCCTCAAGAGCAGTTCTTC. The encoded protein is CASSLVVAGGPQEQFF.

This rearrangement joins TRBV4-1 to TRBJ2-1; 10 bases are shared with TRBD1. Germline lookup yields CDR1 MGHRA and CDR2 YSYEKL. CDR3 size: 15 residues. The trim removed 4 bases at V and 8 bases at J, leaving 8 bases unmatched. CDR3 loop: CASSPGQGEGYEQFF. CDR3 DNA sequence: TGCGCCAGCAGCCCAGGACAGGGGGAAGGTTATGAGCAGTTCTTC.